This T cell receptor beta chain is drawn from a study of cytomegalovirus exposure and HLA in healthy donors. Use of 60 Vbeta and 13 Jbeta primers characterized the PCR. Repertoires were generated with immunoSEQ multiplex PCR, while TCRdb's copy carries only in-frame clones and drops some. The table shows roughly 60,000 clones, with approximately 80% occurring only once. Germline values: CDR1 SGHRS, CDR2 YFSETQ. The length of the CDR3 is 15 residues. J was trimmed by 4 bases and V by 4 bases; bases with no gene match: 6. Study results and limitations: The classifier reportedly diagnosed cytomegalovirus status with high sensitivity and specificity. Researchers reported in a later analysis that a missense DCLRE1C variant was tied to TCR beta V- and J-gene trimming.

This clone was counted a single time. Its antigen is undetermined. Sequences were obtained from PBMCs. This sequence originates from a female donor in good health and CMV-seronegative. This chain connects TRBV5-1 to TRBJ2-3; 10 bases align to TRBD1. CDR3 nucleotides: TGCGCCAGCAGCCCCGGGACAGGGGATGCAGATACGCAGTATTTT. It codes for CASSPGTGDADTQYF.